One and the same sample provided the 29 T cell receptor beta chains below, sequenced in a study of cytomegalovirus exposure and HLA in healthy donors. The PCR contained 60 Vbeta and 13 Jbeta primers. The protocol was immunoSEQ multiplex PCR, while the TCRdb copy is restricted to in-frame clones and leaves out a portion. The sample lists 150,000 to 200,000 clones, 78% seen once, with under 7% in the top ten. Sequencing was performed on PBMCs. The receptors come from a woman in her twenties or thirties in good health and CMV-seropositive.

The chain carries TRBV5-1 and TRBJ2-2; perhaps TRBD1 as D (6 bases). Germline-derived CDR1 and CDR2 are SGHRS and YFSETQ. The CDR3 contains 16 residues. The ends were cut back, 4 bases at V and 4 bases at J, with 17 bases in the middle. The CDR3 here is CASSLLPTRGTGELFF. In DNA form, the CDR3 reads TGCGCCAGCAGCCTCCTACCAACCAGGGGCACCGGGGAGCTGTTTTTT. Full variable domain (missing parts from reference TRBV5-1 and TRBJ2-2): KAGVTQTPRYLIKTRGQQVTLSCSPISGHRSVSWYQQTPGQGLQFLFEYFSETQRNKGNFPGRFSGRQFSNSRSEMNVSTLELGDSALYLCASSLLPTRGTGELFFGEGSRLTVL.

The chain joins TRBV5-5 to TRBJ1-2, with D perhaps TRBD1 (5 bases). The germline V gene has CDR1 SGHKS and CDR2 YYEKEE (reference sequence). Trimming cost V 4 bases and J 7 bases, with 20 bases left between them. The CDR3 has 15 residues. DNA of the CDR3: TGTGCCAGCAGCCCTACCTCAATGGGGGAGGGTGGCTACACCTTC. The encoded protein is CASSPTSMGEGGYTF.

The gene calls are TRBV6-5 and TRBJ1-3, with D unclear. The CDR3 covers 14 residues. CDR1 and CDR2 from the germline V gene are MNHEY and SVGAGI. Trimming took off 0 bases at V and 7 bases at J, with 10 bases between the two ends. The CDR3 sequence: CASSYSTSGNTIYF. The CDR3 DNA reads as TGTGCCAGCAGTTACTCGACCTCGGGGAACACCATATATTTT.

This chain joins TRBV25-1 and TRBJ2-7; 15 nucleotides agree with TRBD2. This CDR3 has 17 amino acids. After removal of 1 base from V and 4 bases from J, the junction contained 5 bases not matched to a gene. CDR1 MGHDK and CDR2 SYGVNS come from the germline V gene. Here the CDR3 reads CASSEFRTSGGGYEQYF. Here the CDR3 DNA reads TGTGCCAGCAGTGAATTCCGGACTAGCGGGGGGGGATACGAGCAGTACTTC.

The chain couples TRBV6-5 to TRBJ1-1, with 7 positions matching TRBD1. CDR1 is MNHEY, CDR2 SVGAGI, per germline. V lost 0 bases and J lost 4; bases outside the gene matches: 2. The CDR3 length is 14 residues. CDR3 protein: CASSYSQGSTEAFF. The CDR3 coding sequence is TGTGCCAGCAGTTACTCACAGGGGAGCACTGAAGCTTTCTTT.

This clone was detected only a few times. The gene calls are TRBV7-9 and TRBJ1-4; TRBD1 might be the D (5 bases). Trimming shortened V by 8 bases and J by 5 bases, and 12 bases separated the two germline ends. The CDR3 runs to 13 residues. CDR1 and CDR2 from the germline V gene are SEHNR and FQNEAQ (reference sequence). In nucleotides, the CDR3 is TGTGCCAGCGCAGGGCGGGGGAATGAAAAACTGTTTTTT. Translation gives CASAGRGNEKLFF.

The chain carries TRBV7-2 and TRBJ2-5, with 9 bases that match TRBD2. This CDR3 has 16 residues. Germline CDR1 is SGHTA and CDR2 is FQGNSA. J gave up 2 bases and V 3 bases, and 7 bases lay outside the gene matches. The CDR3 DNA sequence: TGTGCCAGCAGCTTGTCCGCGGGAGGGATTCAAGAGACCCAGTACTTC. It specifies CASSLSAGGIQETQYF.

The chain combines TRBV6-5 with TRBJ2-7, with 9 bases that match TRBD1. Unmatched junction bases numbered 5, after V lost 2 bases and J lost 3 bases. CDR1 and CDR2 from the germline V gene are MNHEY and SVGAGI. The CDR3 length is 15 residues. In DNA, the CDR3 is TGTGCCAGCAGTTACCACCGACAGGGGGGCTACGAGCAGTACTTC. It codes for CASSYHRQGGYEQYF.

The chain combines TRBV5-6 with TRBJ2-3, with 8 nucleotides matching TRBD2. Trimming cost V 4 bases and J 2 bases; bases outside gene matches: 6. CDR1 SGHDT and CDR2 YYEEEE come from the germline V gene. The CDR3 spans 15 residues. CDR3 sequence reads: CASSHSTSDTDTQYF. Here the CDR3 DNA reads TGTGCCAGCAGCCATTCGACTAGCGACACAGATACGCAGTATTTT.

In nucleotides, the CDR3 is TGTGCCAGCAGCTACGCCCGGGGTGGGCTAGAGACCCAGTACTTC. Its translation: CASSYARGGLETQYF. V usage is TRBV7-2 and J usage is TRBJ2-5, with D possibly being TRBD2 (5 bases). This CDR3 has 15 residues. In germline, CDR1 is SGHTA, CDR2 FQGNSA. Trimming pared 4 bases from V and 4 bases from J, leaving 16 bases between.

Concerning this clone itself: One end of the junction varies from germline; a read error may be responsible. V usage is TRBV14 and J usage is TRBJ2-3; D gene unclear. Germline CDR1 SGHDN, CDR2 FVKESK. This CDR3 region has 13 residues. The CDR3 loop reads CASSLVTGDRQYF. The CDR3, as DNA: TGTGCCAGCAGCCTCGTGACTGGAGATAGGCAGTATTTT.

V gene TRBV5-4 combines with J gene TRBJ2-5, with a tentative D call TRBD1 (6 bases). CDR3 length: 14 amino acids. Germline loops: CDR1 SGHNT, CDR2 YYREEE (reference sequence). Trimming pared 0 bases from V and 3 bases from J, leaving 9 bases between. CDR3 DNA: TGTGCCAGCAGCTTGGTGTCAGGGGAAGAGACCCAGTACTTC. The encoded protein is CASSLVSGEETQYF. The variable domain in full, with the rest retrieved from reference TRBV5-4 and TRBJ2-5, is ETGVTQSPTHLIKTRGQQVTLRCSSQSGHNTVSWYQQALGQGPQFIFQYYREEENGRGNFPPRFSGLQFPNYSSELNVNALELDDSALYLCASSLVSGEETQYFGPGTRLLVL.

This chain uses TRBV6-5 with TRBJ2-3, with 8 positions matching TRBD2. Losses at the gene ends were 5 bases for V and 0 bases for J; bases not matched to a gene: 4. Germline V gene data show CDR1 as MNHEY and CDR2 as SVGAGI. This CDR3 comprises 15 residues. CDR3 bases: TGTGCCAGCAGTCCTCGGGGGGGGAGCACAGATACGCAGTATTTT. Its translation is CASSPRGGSTDTQYF.

On this clone: The sample has other DNA sequences that encode this CDR3 too. This chain links TRBV7-2 with TRBJ1-5; no reliable D call. Trimming took 4 bases from V and 4 from J, leaving 5 bases between them. CDR3 length: 12 residues. CDR1 SGHTA and CDR2 FQGNSA come from the germline V gene. CDR3 nucleotides: TGTGCCAGCAGCTCCCTAAATCAGCCCCAGCATTTT. Residues: CASSSLNQPQHF. The variable domain in full, with the rest retrieved from reference TRBV7-2 and TRBJ1-5, is GAGVSQSPSNKVTEKGKDVELRCDPISGHTALYWYRQSLGQGLEFLIYFQGNSAPDKSGLPSDRFSAERTGGSVSTLTIQRTQQEDSAVYLCASSSLNQPQHFGDGTRLSIL.

The chain recombines TRBV20-1 with TRBJ2-7; D gene uncertain. The CDR3 is 11 residues long. Germline V lookup: CDR1 DFQATT, CDR2 SNEGSKA (reference sequence). V lost 4 bases, J lost 4 bases, and 8 bases lay in between. CDR3 in DNA: TGCAGTGCTACGGTAGATTACGAGCAGTACTTC. As protein: CSATVDYEQYF.

This clone was detected only a few times. V gene TRBV19 combines with J gene TRBJ1-2; D may be TRBD1 (6 bases). Looked up from germline, CDR1 is LNHDA and CDR2 is SQIVND (reference sequence). The germline V and J ends were trimmed by 5 bases and 8 bases, with 15 bases remaining between them. The CDR3 contains 13 residues. DNA of the CDR3: TGTGCCAGTAGTTATTCAGGGGATCCCGGCTACACCTTC. Its protein is CASSYSGDPGYTF.

V usage is TRBV10-3 and J usage is TRBJ1-5; TRBD1 agrees at 7 bases. The CDR3 is 15 residues long. Germline V gives CDR1 ENHRY, CDR2 SYGVKD. Unmatched junction bases numbered 5, after V lost 2 bases and J lost 4 bases. CDR3 loop: CAISEGQGVNQPQHF. The CDR3 DNA reads TGTGCCATCAGTGAGGGCCAGGGGGTGAATCAGCCCCAGCATTTT.

The sample holds a few counts of this clone. The chain is built from TRBV7-9 and TRBJ2-7; TRBD2 agrees at 7 bases. The V gene's germline CDR1 is SEHNR and CDR2 FQNEAQ (reference sequence). The CDR3 loop spans 15 amino acids. Trimming took 5 bases from V and 2 from J; bases not matched to a gene: 9. The CDR3 loop is CASSPRGAGTYEQYF. The DNA of the CDR3 is TGTGCCAGCAGCCCTAGAGGAGCGGGAACCTACGAGCAGTACTTC.

This sequence joins TRBV6-1 and TRBJ2-5, with D possibly TRBD2 on 6 matching bases. This CDR3 has 15 amino acids. Germline V gene data show CDR1 as MNHNS and CDR2 as SASEGT. V gave up 3 bases and J gave up 5 bases, with 16 bases separating them. The CDR3 loop is CASSEGGADFETQYF. The CDR3 DNA sequence: TGTGCCAGCAGTGAGGGGGGAGCTGATTTCGAGACCCAGTACTTC.

The chain carries TRBV5-6 and TRBJ2-6; D ambiguous. The V end lost 3 bases, the J end lost 0 bases, and 4 bases lay between the germline ends. This CDR3 region has 14 residues. Germline values: CDR1 SGHDT, CDR2 YYEEEE. CDR3 region: CASSSGSGANVLTF. The DNA for the CDR3 is TGTGCCAGCAGCTCAGGCTCTGGGGCCAACGTCCTGACTTTC. Looking up the rest from reference TRBV5-6 and TRBJ2-6 gives the full variable domain: DAGVTQSPTHLIKTRGQQVTLRCSPKSGHDTVSWYQQALGQGPQFIFQYYEEEERQRGNFPDRFSGHQFPNYSSELNVNALLLGDSALYLCASSSGSGANVLTFGAGSRLTVL.

A few counts support this clone. V usage is TRBV7-9 and J usage is TRBJ1-1, with 9 bases matching TRBD1. After removal of 5 bases from V and 9 bases from J, the junction contained 10 bases not matched to a gene. The V gene's germline CDR1 is SEHNR and CDR2 FQNEAQ (reference sequence). The CDR3 contains 14 residues. CDR3 residues: CASSVSTGGEKAFF. The DNA of the CDR3 is TGTGCCAGCAGCGTTTCGACAGGGGGAGAAAAAGCTTTCTTT.

Notes on this clone: At one boundary the junction diverges from the germline segment, which might be a read error. This chain links TRBV7-7 with TRBJ2-2, with unresolved D. Germline V gives CDR1 SSHAT, CDR2 FNYEAQ (reference sequence). This CDR3 is 14 amino acids long. The CDR3 region is CASSPVDGTGELFF. The CDR3 DNA reads TGTGCTAGCAGCCCTGTCGACGGGACCGGGGAGCTGTTTTTT. Filled out from reference TRBV7-7 and TRBJ2-2, the complete variable domain reads GAGVSQSPRYKVTKRGQDVTLRCDPISSHATLYWYQQALGQGPEFLTYFNYEAQPDKSGLPSDRFSAERPEGSISTLTIQRTEQRDSAMYRCASSPVDGTGELFFGEGSRLTVL.

This clone showed up just once. The gene calls are TRBV20-1 and TRBJ2-7; maybe TRBD2 (5 bases). CDR3 length: 11 residues. Trimming stripped 2 bases from V and 5 bases from J, with 7 bases between. In germline, CDR1 is DFQATT, CDR2 SNEGSKA (reference sequence). CDR3 protein: CSARLADEQYF. The CDR3, as DNA: TGCAGTGCTAGACTAGCAGACGAGCAGTACTTC.

The genes are TRBV5-6 and TRBJ1-6; D is perhaps TRBD1 (6 bases). V shed 5 bases and J shed 8 bases, with 14 bases lying between them. Germline V CDR1 and CDR2: SGHDT, YYEEEE. CDR3 length: 14 amino acids. The CDR3 DNA is TGTGCCAGCAGGGGATACTACAGGGATTCACCCCTCCACTTT. This codes for CASRGYYRDSPLHF.

This chain connects TRBV5-1 to TRBJ2-1; no clear D gene. The CDR3 runs 11 residues. Per germline, CDR1 SGHRS and CDR2 YFSETQ. Trimming shortened V by 4 bases and J by 7 bases, and 6 bases separated the two germline ends. DNA for the CDR3: TGCGCCAGCAGCGAGTTGAATGAGCAGTTCTTC. The encoded protein is CASSELNEQFF.

The chain recombines TRBV6-6 with TRBJ2-7, with 10 bases that match TRBD1. Germline CDR1 reads MNHNY; CDR2 reads SVGAGI (reference sequence). Unmatched junction bases numbered 8, after V lost 3 bases and J lost 6 bases. CDR3 size: 15 residues. The CDR3 sequence is CASSYRDRGPREQYF. As DNA, the CDR3 is TGTGCCAGCAGTTATCGGGACAGGGGTCCCCGCGAGCAGTACTTC.

Only a few counts were recorded for this clone. DNA of the CDR3: TGTGCCAGTAGTATAGATTTTGGGGCTGGGCAGTACTTC. Its protein product is CASSIDFGAGQYF. The chain couples TRBV19 to TRBJ2-7; D is possibly TRBD1 (5 bases). The CDR3 has 13 residues. V was shortened by 0 bases and J by 9 bases, with 12 bases between the two germline ends. The germline V gene encodes CDR1 LNHDA and CDR2 SQIVND (reference sequence).

The V and J genes are TRBV6-5 and TRBJ1-1; 7 positions match TRBD1. This CDR3 region has 14 residues. The V segment lost 3 bases and the J segment 6 bases; nucleotides outside the gene matches: 7. Germline loops: CDR1 MNHEY, CDR2 SVGAGI. CDR3 DNA sequence: TGTGCCAGCAGTTATCTTCCCGGGACAGCTGAAGCTTTCTTT. As protein: CASSYLPGTAEAFF.

The gene calls are TRBV6-5 and TRBJ2-1; D is possibly TRBD2 (6 bases). Per germline, CDR1 MNHEY and CDR2 SVGAGI. The CDR3 is 16 amino acids. V gave up 2 bases and J gave up 8 bases, with 19 bases separating them. Here the CDR3 reads CASSYTPGLPRHEQFF. The CDR3 coding sequence is TGTGCCAGCAGTTACACCCCGGGACTTCCACGGCATGAGCAGTTCTTC.